A single TCR beta chain is shown here with its context. Its cognate antigen is unknown. The sample belongs to a study of graft-versus-host responses after intestinal transplantation. The ends were cut back, 2 bases at V and 0 bases at J, with 10 bases in the middle. Per germline, CDR1 SGHRS and CDR2 YFSETQ. This CDR3 is built from 15 residues. Profiled with immunoSEQ multiplex PCR; TCRdb holds only in-frame clones, not every one. The sample gives over 75,000 clones, around 86% of which show up once; about 8% is in the top ten. The rearrangement uses TRBV5-1 and TRBJ2-3; D remains unclear. The input for sequencing was unstimulated CD8+ T cells sorted from spleen or lymph node cells, taken before transplant. The sequence was obtained from a human donor who was the organ donor for an intestinal transplant. The DNA of the CDR3 is TGCGCCAGCAGCTTTGGTAGGCCAAGCACAGATACGCAGTATTTT. Its translation is CASSFGRPSTDTQYF.